This note documents a single T cell receptor (beta chain) sequence. The antigen remains unidentified. All patients were mismatch repair deficient, assessed by either PCR or immunohistochemistry. TCRs were sequenced from three patients responding to pembrolizumab. This specimen comes from a study of PD-1 blockade in mismatch repair-deficient tumors. The CDR3 runs to 17 residues. Assay: immunoSEQ multiplex PCR; the TCRdb copy retains only in-frame clones and omits some. The repertoire holds some 19,000 clones, with over 75% as singletons. Broader study findings: Tumor-resident clones, often undetectable pretreatment in blood, expanded then contracted after pembrolizumab.

The receptor comes from an adult with mismatch repair-deficient cancer. The chain couples TRBV21-1 to TRBJ2-7; the table names TRBD2, a call not compared with the DNA. TRBV21-1 is classified as a pseudogene. This specimen was PBMCs, taken 52 weeks after starting pembrolizumab. In DNA, the CDR3 is TGTGCCAGCAGCCCTTCGGAACTAGTACCCCACGGGGTCGAGCAGTACTTC. Its protein is CASSPSELVPHGVEQYF.